Detailed here is one T cell receptor (beta chain). Its antigen is not identified. The germline CDR1 and CDR2 sequences are SNHLY and FYNNEI. V was cut by 6 bases and J by 12 bases, with 18 bases left in between. The CDR3 is 13 residues long. The study ran its PCR with 60 Vbeta and 13 Jbeta primers. The table came from immunoSEQ multiplex PCR; TCRdb's copy has only in-frame clones and leaves some out. Here the sample spans approximately 210,000 clones, 81% being singletons. These data come from a study of cytomegalovirus exposure and HLA in healthy donors. Study-level results: One variant, a missense change in DCLRE1C, was linked in a later analysis to TCR beta V- and J-gene trimming. TCR beta chains numbering more than 150 were designated cytomegalovirus-associated.

This chain links TRBV2 with TRBJ2-1, with a tentative D call TRBD1 (5 bases). Specimen: PBMCs. The receptor was isolated from a man younger than 30 in good health and CMV-seronegative. CDR3 residues: CASSRTLGLGQFF. In nucleotides, the CDR3 is TGTGCCAGCAGCCGGACACTCGGGTTGGGGCAGTTCTTC.